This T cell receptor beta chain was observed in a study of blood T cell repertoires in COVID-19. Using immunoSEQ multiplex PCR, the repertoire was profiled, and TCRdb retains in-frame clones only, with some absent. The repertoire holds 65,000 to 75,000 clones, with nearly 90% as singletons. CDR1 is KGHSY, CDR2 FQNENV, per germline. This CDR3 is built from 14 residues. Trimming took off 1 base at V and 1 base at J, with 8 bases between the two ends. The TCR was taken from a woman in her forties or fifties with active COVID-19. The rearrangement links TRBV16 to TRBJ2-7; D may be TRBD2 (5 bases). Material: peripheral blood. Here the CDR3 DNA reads TGTGCCAGCAGCCAATTGGGGAGTTCCTACGAGCAGTACTTC. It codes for CASSQLGSSYEQYF.